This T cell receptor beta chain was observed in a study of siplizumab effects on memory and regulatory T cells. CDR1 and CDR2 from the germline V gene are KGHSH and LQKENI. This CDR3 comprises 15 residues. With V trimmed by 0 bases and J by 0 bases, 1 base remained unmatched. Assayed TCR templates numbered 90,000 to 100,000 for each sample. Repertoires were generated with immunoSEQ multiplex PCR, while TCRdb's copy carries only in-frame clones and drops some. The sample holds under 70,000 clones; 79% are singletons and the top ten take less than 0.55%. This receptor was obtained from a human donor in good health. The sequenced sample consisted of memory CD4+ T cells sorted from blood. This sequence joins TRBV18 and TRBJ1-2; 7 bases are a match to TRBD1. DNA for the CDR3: TGTGCCAGCTCACCACCCAGGGGGTCTAACTATGGCTACACCTTC. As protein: CASSPPRGSNYGYTF.